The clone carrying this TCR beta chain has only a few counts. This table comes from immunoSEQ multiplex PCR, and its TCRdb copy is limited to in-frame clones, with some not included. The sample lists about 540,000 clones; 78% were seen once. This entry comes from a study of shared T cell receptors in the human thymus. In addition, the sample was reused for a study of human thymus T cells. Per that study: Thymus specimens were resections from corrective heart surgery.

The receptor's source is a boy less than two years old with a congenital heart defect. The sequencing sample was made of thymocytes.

CDR3 bases: TGTGCCAGCAGCTTACGCCAGGGCCCTTTCTTT. It codes for CASSLRQGPFF. The J gene is TRBJ1-1, the V gene TRBV11-2; D is possibly TRBD1 (5 bases). Germline V gene data show CDR1 as SGHAT and CDR2 as FQNNGV. The CDR3 has 11 amino acids. The ends were cut back, 2 bases at V and 12 bases at J, with 10 bases in the middle. The complete variable domain, with remaining parts taken from reference TRBV11-2 and TRBJ1-1, reads EAGVAQSPRYKIIEKRQSVAFWCNPISGHATLYWYQQILGQGPKLLIQFQNNGVVDDSQLPKDRFSAERLKGVDSTLKIQPAKLEDSAVYLCASSLRQGPFFGQGTRLTVV.